This T cell receptor (beta chain) was identified during a study of T cell changes during pregnancy in multiple sclerosis. This CDR3 has 15 amino acids. Germline CDR1 reads SEHNR; CDR2 reads FQNEAQ (reference sequence). Trimming pared 0 bases from V and 8 bases from J, leaving 13 bases between. Profiled with immunoSEQ multiplex PCR; TCRdb holds only in-frame clones, not every one. The sample has tens of thousands of clones, around 94% seen once; the top ten hold approximately 2%. V gene TRBV7-9 combines with J gene TRBJ1-4; D remains ambiguous. This specimen was peripheral blood, taken in the third trimester of pregnancy. The TCR originated in a female donor in good health, enrolled as a control in a pregnancy study. CDR3: CASSLAGRVGEKLFF. DNA for the CDR3: TGTGCCAGCAGCTTAGCGGGGAGGGTAGGGGAAAAACTGTTTTTT.